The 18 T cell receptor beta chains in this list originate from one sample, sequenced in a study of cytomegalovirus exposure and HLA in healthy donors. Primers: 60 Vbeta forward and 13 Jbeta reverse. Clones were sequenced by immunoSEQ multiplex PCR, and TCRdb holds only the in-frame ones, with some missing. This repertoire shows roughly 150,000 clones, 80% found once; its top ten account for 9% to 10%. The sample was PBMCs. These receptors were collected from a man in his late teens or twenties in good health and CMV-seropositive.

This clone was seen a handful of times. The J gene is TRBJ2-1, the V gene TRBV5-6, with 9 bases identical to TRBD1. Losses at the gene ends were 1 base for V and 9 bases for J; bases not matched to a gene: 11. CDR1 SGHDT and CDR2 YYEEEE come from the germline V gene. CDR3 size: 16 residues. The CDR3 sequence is CASSLFWNTGGSEQFF. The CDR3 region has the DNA TGTGCCAGCAGCTTGTTTTGGAATACAGGGGGCAGTGAGCAGTTCTTC.

Written as DNA, the CDR3 is TGTGCCAGCAGGGGAGGGGGGGGCGGTTCTGGCTACACCTTC. Protein product: CASRGGGGGSGYTF. The chain links TRBV5-4 to TRBJ1-2; TRBD1 is a possible D gene (6 bases). Germline V gene data show CDR1 as SGHNT and CDR2 as YYREEE (reference sequence). This CDR3 region has 14 residues. The V and J ends lost 5 bases and 7 bases respectively, with 18 bases between them.

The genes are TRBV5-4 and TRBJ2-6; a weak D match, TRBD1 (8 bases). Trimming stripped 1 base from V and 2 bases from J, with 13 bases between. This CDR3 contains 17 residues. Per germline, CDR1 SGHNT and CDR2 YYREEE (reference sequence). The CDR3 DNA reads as TGTGCCAGCAGCTTGATTACAGGGGGGGCTGGGGCCAACGTCCTGACTTTC. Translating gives CASSLITGGAGANVLTF.

In nucleotides, the CDR3 is TGTGCCAGCAGTCGTAGACAAGAGACCCAGTACTTC. Translating it yields CASSRRQETQYF. The chain uses TRBV2 and TRBJ2-5; the D is unclear. The CDR3 totals 12 residues. Germline assignment: CDR1 SNHLY and CDR2 FYNNEI. Trimming shortened V by 5 bases and J by 2 bases, and 6 bases separated the two germline ends.

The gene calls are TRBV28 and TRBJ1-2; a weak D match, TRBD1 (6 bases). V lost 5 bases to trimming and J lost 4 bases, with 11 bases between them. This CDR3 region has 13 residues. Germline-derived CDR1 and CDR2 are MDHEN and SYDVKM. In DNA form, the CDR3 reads TGTGCCAGCAGTCAACAGGGAAGCTATGGCTACACCTTC. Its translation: CASSQQGSYGYTF.

The CDR3 is CARSGTWNTEAFF. In nucleotides, the CDR3 is TGTGCCAGAAGCGGGACATGGAACACTGAAGCTTTCTTT. V and J are TRBV5-3 and TRBJ1-1, with D perhaps matching TRBD1 (6 bases). TRBV5-3 has ORF status, its function being uncertain. V was clipped by 4 bases and J by 1 base, with 8 bases between them. The CDR3 contains 13 residues.

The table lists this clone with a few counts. CDR3 protein: CASSQEKREDYEQYF. The CDR3 nucleotides read TGCGCCAGCAGCCAAGAAAAAAGGGAGGACTACGAGCAGTACTTC. The chain joins TRBV4-1 to TRBJ2-7, with D perhaps matching TRBD2 (6 bases). Germline V gene data show CDR1 as MGHRA and CDR2 as YSYEKL. This CDR3 comprises 15 residues. Trimming took 0 bases from V and 3 from J, leaving 12 bases between them.

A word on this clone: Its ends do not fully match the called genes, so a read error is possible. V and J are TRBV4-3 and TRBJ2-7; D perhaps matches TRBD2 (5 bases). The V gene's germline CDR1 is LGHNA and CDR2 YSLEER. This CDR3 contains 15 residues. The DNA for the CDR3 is TGCGCCAGCAGCCAAGATGAGGGTACCCCCTACGAGCAGCACTTC. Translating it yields CASSQDEGTPYEQHF.

CDR3 loop: CASRLGGTNTEAFF. The CDR3, as DNA: TGTGCCAGCAGGCTAGGGGGCACGAACACTGAAGCTTTCTTT. This chain joins TRBV25-1 and TRBJ1-1; 7 bases align to TRBD1. V gave up 6 bases and J gave up 1 base; unmatched junction bases: 5. Germline CDR1 reads MGHDK; CDR2 reads SYGVNS. CDR3 length: 14 residues.

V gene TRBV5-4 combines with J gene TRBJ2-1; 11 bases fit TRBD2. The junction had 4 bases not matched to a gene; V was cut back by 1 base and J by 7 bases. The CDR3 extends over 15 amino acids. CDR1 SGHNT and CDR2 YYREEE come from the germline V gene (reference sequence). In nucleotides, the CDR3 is TGTGCCAGCAGCTTGACTAGCGGGAGTCCAAATGAGCAGTTCTTC. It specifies CASSLTSGSPNEQFF.

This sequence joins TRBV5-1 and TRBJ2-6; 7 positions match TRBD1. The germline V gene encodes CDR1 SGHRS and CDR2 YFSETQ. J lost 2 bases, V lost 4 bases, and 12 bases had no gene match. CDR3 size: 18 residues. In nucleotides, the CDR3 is TGCGCCAGCAGCCCAAGGATTGGACAGGAAGCTGGGGCCAACGTCCTGACTTTC. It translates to CASSPRIGQEAGANVLTF.

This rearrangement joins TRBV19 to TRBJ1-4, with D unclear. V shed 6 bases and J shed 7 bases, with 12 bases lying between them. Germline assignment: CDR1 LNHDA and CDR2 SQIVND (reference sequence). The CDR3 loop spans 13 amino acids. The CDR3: CASSQRASEKLFF. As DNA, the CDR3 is TGTGCCAGTAGCCAGCGCGCCAGTGAAAAACTGTTTTTT.

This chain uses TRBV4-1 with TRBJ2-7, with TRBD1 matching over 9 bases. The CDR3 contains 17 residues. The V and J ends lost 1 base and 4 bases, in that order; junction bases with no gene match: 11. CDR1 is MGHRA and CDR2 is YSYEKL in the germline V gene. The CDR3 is CASSQVPPGQGLYEQYF. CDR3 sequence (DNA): TGCGCCAGCAGCCAAGTTCCCCCGGGACAGGGTTTATACGAGCAGTACTTC.

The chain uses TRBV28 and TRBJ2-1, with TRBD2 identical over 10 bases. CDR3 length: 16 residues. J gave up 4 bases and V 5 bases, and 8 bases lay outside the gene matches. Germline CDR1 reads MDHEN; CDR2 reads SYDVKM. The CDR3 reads CASSLPGLAIYNEQFF. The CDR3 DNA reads TGTGCCAGCAGTCTCCCGGGACTAGCGATTTACAATGAGCAGTTCTTC.

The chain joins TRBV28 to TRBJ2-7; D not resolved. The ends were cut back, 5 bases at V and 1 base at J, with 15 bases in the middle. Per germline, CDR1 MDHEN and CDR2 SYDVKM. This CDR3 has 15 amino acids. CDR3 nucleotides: TGTGCCAGCAGTGGTCCACGGCCAGGATCCTACGAGCAGTACTTC. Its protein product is CASSGPRPGSYEQYF.

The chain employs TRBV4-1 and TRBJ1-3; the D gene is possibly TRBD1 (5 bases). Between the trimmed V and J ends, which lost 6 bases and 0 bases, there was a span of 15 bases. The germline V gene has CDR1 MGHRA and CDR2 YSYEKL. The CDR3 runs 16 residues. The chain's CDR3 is CASRRDSGDSGNTIYF. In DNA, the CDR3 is TGCGCCAGCAGAAGGGACTCAGGAGACTCTGGAAACACCATATATTTT.

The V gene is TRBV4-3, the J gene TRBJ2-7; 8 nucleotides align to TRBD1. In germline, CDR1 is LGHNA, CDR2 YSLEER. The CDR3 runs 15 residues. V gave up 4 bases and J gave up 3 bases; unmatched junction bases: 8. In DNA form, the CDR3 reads TGCGCCAGCAGCCCATCCGGGACAGGCAACTACGAGCAGTACTTC. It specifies CASSPSGTGNYEQYF.

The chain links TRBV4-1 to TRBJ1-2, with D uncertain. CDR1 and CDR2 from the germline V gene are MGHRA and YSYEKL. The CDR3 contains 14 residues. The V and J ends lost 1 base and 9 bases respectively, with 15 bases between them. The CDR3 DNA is TGCGCCAGCAGCCAAGTGCCGGAGTTCTCAAGCTACACCTTC. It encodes CASSQVPEFSSYTF.